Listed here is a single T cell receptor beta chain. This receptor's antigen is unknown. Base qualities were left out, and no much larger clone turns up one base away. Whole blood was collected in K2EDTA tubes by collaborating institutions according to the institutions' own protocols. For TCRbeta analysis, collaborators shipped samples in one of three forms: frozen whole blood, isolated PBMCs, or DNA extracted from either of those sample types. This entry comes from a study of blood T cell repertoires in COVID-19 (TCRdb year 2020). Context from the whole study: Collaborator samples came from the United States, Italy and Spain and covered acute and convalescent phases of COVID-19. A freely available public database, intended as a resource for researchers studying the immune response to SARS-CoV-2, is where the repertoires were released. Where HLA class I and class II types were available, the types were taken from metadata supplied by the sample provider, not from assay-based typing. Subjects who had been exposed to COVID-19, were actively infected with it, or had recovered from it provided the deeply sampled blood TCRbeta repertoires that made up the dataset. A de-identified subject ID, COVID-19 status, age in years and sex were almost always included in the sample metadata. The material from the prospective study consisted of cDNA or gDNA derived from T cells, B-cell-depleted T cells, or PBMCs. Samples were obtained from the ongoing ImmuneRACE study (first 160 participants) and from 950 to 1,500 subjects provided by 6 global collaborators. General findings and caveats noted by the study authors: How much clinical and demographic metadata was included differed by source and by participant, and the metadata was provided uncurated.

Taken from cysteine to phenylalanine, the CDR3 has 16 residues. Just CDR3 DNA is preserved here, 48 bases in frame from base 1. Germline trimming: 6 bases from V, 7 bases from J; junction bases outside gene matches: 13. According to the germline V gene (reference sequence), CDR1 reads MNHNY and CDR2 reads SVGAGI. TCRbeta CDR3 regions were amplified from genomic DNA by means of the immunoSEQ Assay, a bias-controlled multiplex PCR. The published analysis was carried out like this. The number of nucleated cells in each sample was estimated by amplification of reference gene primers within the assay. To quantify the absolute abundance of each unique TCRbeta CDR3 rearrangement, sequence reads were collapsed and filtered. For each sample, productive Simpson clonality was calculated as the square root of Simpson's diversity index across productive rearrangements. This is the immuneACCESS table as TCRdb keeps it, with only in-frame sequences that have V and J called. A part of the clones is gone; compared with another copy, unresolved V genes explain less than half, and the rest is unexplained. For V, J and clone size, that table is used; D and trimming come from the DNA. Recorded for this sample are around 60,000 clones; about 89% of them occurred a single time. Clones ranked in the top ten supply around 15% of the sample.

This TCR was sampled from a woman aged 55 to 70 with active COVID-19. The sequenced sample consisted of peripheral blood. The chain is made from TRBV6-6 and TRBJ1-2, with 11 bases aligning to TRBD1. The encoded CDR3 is CASSLDRGRIPVGYTF. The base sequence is TGTGCCAGCAGCCTGGACAGGGGGCGCATTCCGGTTGGCTACACCTTC.